Listed here are 10 T cell receptor beta chains from one sample, sequenced in a study of T cell responses to AZD1222 COVID-19 vaccine. Repertoires were generated with immunoSEQ multiplex PCR, while TCRdb's copy carries only in-frame clones and drops some. The repertoire holds 150,000 or so clones, just over 90% seen once, with approximately 1.5% in the top ten. Material: peripheral blood, obtained on day 0 of AZD1222 vaccination. The receptors come from an adult in good health.

V and J are TRBV28 and TRBJ1-5; 10 nucleotides align to TRBD1. V shed 6 bases, J shed 2 bases, and the junction held 4 bases outside the gene matches. The CDR3 is 15 residues long. Germline values: CDR1 MDHEN, CDR2 SYDVKM. The CDR3 DNA sequence: TGTGCCAGCAGCTTTGACAGGGGGCGCAATCAGCCCCAGCATTTT. It specifies CASSFDRGRNQPQHF.

The chain links TRBV28 to TRBJ1-5; the match to TRBD1 covers 7 bases. Germline values: CDR1 MDHEN, CDR2 SYDVKM. The CDR3 loop spans 15 amino acids. V lost 5 bases and J lost 4; bases outside the gene matches: 8. The CDR3 protein is CASSRIDRDNQPQHF. CDR3 DNA sequence: TGTGCCAGCAGTAGAATTGACAGGGATAATCAGCCCCAGCATTTT.

The chain has TRBV18 and TRBJ2-5, with D perhaps matching TRBD1 or TRBD2 (7 bases each). The V and J ends lost 2 bases and 2 bases respectively, with 15 bases between them. There are 16 residues in the CDR3. Germline V gene sequence: CDR1 KGHSH, CDR2 LQKENI. The CDR3: CASSPSRGTVQETQYF. The CDR3 nucleotides are TGTGCCAGCTCACCATCGCGGGGGACAGTTCAAGAGACCCAGTACTTC.

V is TRBV2 and J is TRBJ1-2; 7 nucleotides agree with TRBD1. The CDR3 runs 11 residues. CDR1 is SNHLY and CDR2 is FYNNEI in the germline V gene. Trimming at V came to 8 bases and at J to 4 bases, leaving 1 base not matched to a gene. CDR3 nucleotide sequence: TGTGCCAGCGGGACAGCCTATGGCTACACCTTC. It yields the protein CASGTAYGYTF.

The genes are TRBV6-2 or TRBV6-3 and TRBJ1-1, with TRBD1 as a possible D gene (6 bases). Trimming removed 5 bases from V and 6 bases from J, with 10 bases in between. This CDR3 region has 12 residues. Per the germline V gene, CDR1 is MNHEY and CDR2 is SVGEGT. CDR3 region: CASSDRTAEAFF. Written as DNA, the CDR3 is TGTGCCAGCAGTGACAGGACAGCTGAAGCTTTCTTT.

V is TRBV7-3 and J is TRBJ1-3; tentatively, D is TRBD1 (6 bases). The CDR3 totals 19 residues. Trimming removed 5 bases at V and 14 bases at J, with 37 bases between. CDR1 is SGHTA and CDR2 is FQGTGA in the germline V gene. The CDR3 loop is CASSAPSGRQARSGVELYF. In DNA, the CDR3 is TGTGCCAGCAGCGCACCAAGCGGAAGACAGGCCAGATCTGGTGTTGAACTATATTTT. The entire variable domain, with the rest obtained from reference TRBV7-3 and TRBJ1-3, is as follows: GAGVSQTPSNKVTEKGKYVELRCDPISGHTALYWYRQSLGQGPEFLIYFQGTGAADDSGLPNDRFFAVRPEGSVSTLKIQRTERGDSAVYLCASSAPSGRQARSGVELYFGEGSWLTVV.

J is TRBJ1-2 and V is TRBV19, with 12 positions matching TRBD1. Germline loops: CDR1 LNHDA, CDR2 SQIVND (reference sequence). The CDR3 runs to 14 residues. The V and J ends lost 3 bases and 6 bases, in that order; junction bases with no gene match: 2. The CDR3 is CASSMGQGANGYTF. The CDR3 DNA is TGTGCCAGTAGTATGGGACAGGGGGCAAATGGCTACACCTTC.

This clone has only a few counts. The V gene is TRBV25-1, the J gene TRBJ1-6, with no clear D. V lost 11 bases and J lost 5, with 16 bases in between. CDR3 length: 14 residues. Germline V lookup: CDR1 MGHDK, CDR2 SYGVNS. CDR3 DNA sequence: TGTGCCTCATGTCCCGGACCGAATAATTCACCCCTCCACTTT. Protein product: CASCPGPNNSPLHF.

The genes are TRBV6-7 and TRBJ2-3; TRBD1 or TRBD2 may be the D gene (6 bases each). TRBV6-7 is recorded as an ORF, its role being uncertain. The CDR3 has 18 amino acids. V lost 5 bases, J lost 0 bases, and 21 bases lay in between. CDR3 nucleotides: TGTGCCAGCAGTCACGAAATGGGGGGTAGGGGGAGCACAGATACGCAGTATTTT. Translation gives CASSHEMGGRGSTDTQYF.

Only one count was recorded for this clone. J is TRBJ1-3 and V is TRBV6-5; 10 nucleotides agree with TRBD1. Per germline, CDR1 MNHEY and CDR2 SVGAGI. The V segment lost 5 bases and the J segment 4 bases; nucleotides outside the gene matches: 5. This CDR3 contains 15 residues. CDR3 loop: CASSPTGGSGNTIYF. The CDR3 DNA follows: TGTGCCAGCAGTCCGACAGGGGGCTCAGGAAACACCATATATTTT.